The rows below give T cell receptor beta chains drawn from one sample of a study of blood T cells in healthy people across ages. TCRdb called the 5' RACE reads again in MiXCR, with one record for every CDR3 protein. The table lists 600,000 to 800,000 distinct CDR3 sequences, more than 20% of them singletons. Sequencing was done on a sample of blood. These receptors all come from a man aged 65-85 years in good health. Each CDR3 is given with its conserved first and last residue. The order of the fields is V gene, J gene, D gene, clone size, CDR3 DNA, CDR3 protein. The D gene is left open where the match is weak. Size is stated for part of the rows, as once, few or many counts, or as a class when the clone is expanded.

TRBV5-1	TRBJ2-1	NA	NA	TGCGCCAGCAGCCAGGGACCCAGAGGGGCCAATGAGCAGTTCTTC	CASSQGPRGANEQFF
TRBV11-3	TRBJ2-5	TRBD2	NA	TGTGCCAGCAGCTTTATAGTGAACGGACTAGCGGGAATAGAGACCCAGTACTTC	CASSFIVNGLAGIETQYF
TRBV7-6	TRBJ1-2	TRBD1	few	TGTGCCAGCAGCTTAGGGGGACAGGGGAACTATGGCTACACCTTC	CASSLGGQGNYGYTF
TRBV3-1	TRBJ2-7	NA	NA	TGTGCCAGCAGCCAAGATTGGGGGAACGAGCAGTACTTC	CASSQDWGNEQYF
TRBV5-1	TRBJ2-1	TRBD1	few	TGCGCCAGCAGCAACGGACAGGACTACAATGAGCAGTTCTTC	CASSNGQDYNEQFF
TRBV20-1	TRBJ2-3	NA	few	TGCAGTGCTAGAGATTTTGGCAGTAGCACAGATACGCAGTATTTT	CSARDFGSSTDTQYF
TRBV6-6	TRBJ1-2	NA	few	TGTGCCAGCAGTCGAAGGGGGGAGGACGGCTACACCTTC	CASSRRGEDGYTF
TRBV15	TRBJ1-4	NA	few	TGTGCCACCAGCAGAGATCCGGGAATCTCGGGGGAAAAACTGTTTTTT	CATSRDPGISGEKLFF
TRBV6-5	TRBJ2-1	NA	few	TGTGCCAGCAGTAGGGGGGGCGGTGAGCAGTTCTTC	CASSRGGGEQFF
TRBV7-2	TRBJ2-7	TRBD1	NA	TGTGCCAGCAGCCAATCCCGACAGGGGTACGAGCAGTACTTC	CASSQSRQGYEQYF
TRBV30	TRBJ2-5	NA	few	TGTGCCTGGAGTGTACTACCAGGGATCCAAGAGACCCAGTACTTC	CAWSVLPGIQETQYF
TRBV3-1	TRBJ1-6	NA	few	TGTGCCAGCAGCCTCGGACTCTATAATTCACCCCTCCACTTT	CASSLGLYNSPLHF
TRBV4-1	TRBJ2-1	TRBD1	NA	TGCGCCAGCAGCCCTACAGGGACAGACAATGAGCAGTTCTTC	CASSPTGTDNEQFF
TRBV4-1	TRBJ2-5	TRBD1	few	TGCGCCAGCAGCCATTTGGACAGGGGGCAAGAGACCCAGTACTTC	CASSHLDRGQETQYF
TRBV10-3	TRBJ2-7	NA	NA	TGTGCCATCAGTGTCCAGGGGAGTAGCGAGCAGTACTTC	CAISVQGSSEQYF
TRBV2	TRBJ2-3	TRBD1	NA	TGTGCCAGCAGTGTCCTGACAGGGGCTGATACGCAGTATTTT	CASSVLTGADTQYF
TRBV7-2	TRBJ1-3	NA	NA	TGTGCCAGCAGCCCCTTAACCCTTATCTCTGGAAACACCATATATTTT	CASSPLTLISGNTIYF
TRBV20-1	TRBJ2-7	NA	few	TGCAGTGCTAGAGGTTCAGGGGTGGAGTACTTC	CSARGSGVEYF
TRBV24-1	TRBJ2-4	TRBD1	NA	TGTGCCACCAGTGATCCTCCGGGACAGGGAATAGAAAACATTCAGTACTTC	CATSDPPGQGIENIQYF
TRBV15	TRBJ2-7	NA	few	TGTGCCACCAGCATTGGCGGCTACGAGCAGTACTTC	CATSIGGYEQYF
TRBV29-1	TRBJ2-1	NA	NA	TGCAGCGTTGAAGATTACGCATATGAGCAGTTCTTC	CSVEDYAYEQFF
TRBV29-1	TRBJ2-3	NA	few	TGCAGCGTTGACTCGAGGTTAATCACAGATACGCAGTATTTT	CSVDSRLITDTQYF
TRBV4-1	TRBJ1-5	NA	few	TGCGCCAGCAGCCAAGATCGGTCAGGGAGGCATCAGCCCCAGCATTTT	CASSQDRSGRHQPQHF
TRBV28	TRBJ2-7	TRBD2	once	TGTGCCAGCCGGGAGGGGGAGTCCACCTACGAGCAGTACTTC	CASREGESTYEQYF
TRBV27	TRBJ2-7	NA	few	TGTGCCAGCAGTTTAGGGGGTATCTACGAGCAGTACTTC	CASSLGGIYEQYF
TRBV20-1	TRBJ2-7	NA	many	TGCAGTGCCCGGGTTGGAGGGAACTCCTACGAGCAGTACTTC	CSARVGGNSYEQYF
TRBV20-1	TRBJ1-1	NA	few	TGCAGTGCCATTGGGGGCAGTTACACCCTTTCGAACACTGAAGCTTTCTTT	CSAIGGSYTLSNTEAFF
TRBV5-1	TRBJ1-4	TRBD1	NA	TGCGCCAGCAGCAGGGGGACAGGACCCACAACTAATGAAAAACTGTTTTTT	CASSRGTGPTTNEKLFF
TRBV6-5	TRBJ1-3	TRBD1	NA	TGTGCCAGCCGACAGGGGATAGGAAACACCATATATTTT	CASRQGIGNTIYF
TRBV10-3	TRBJ2-1	TRBD1	NA	TGTGCCATCACCTACAGGGGGGAATACGATCCCTCACCCCACAATGAGCAGTTCTTC	CAITYRGEYDPSPHNEQFF
TRBV20-1	TRBJ2-5	TRBD2	many	TGCAGTGCGACCAGACTAGCGGGATCCCAAGAGACCCAGTACTTC	CSATRLAGSQETQYF
TRBV20-1	TRBJ2-1	NA	NA	TGCAGTGCTAGTCGGCTTAGCTCCTACAATGAGCAGTTCTTC	CSASRLSSYNEQFF
TRBV2	TRBJ2-3	NA	NA	TGTGCCGGCCGACTAGATACCGATACGCAGTATTTT	CAGRLDTDTQYF
TRBV28	TRBJ2-3	TRBD1	NA	TGTGCCAGCAGTACCGGGACAGGGTTAAATACGCAGTATTTT	CASSTGTGLNTQYF
TRBV7-3	TRBJ1-2	NA	few	TGTGCCAGCAGCGAACCTACAGGGTACGGCTACACCTTC	CASSEPTGYGYTF
TRBV5-6	TRBJ2-1	TRBD2	few	TGTGCCAGCAGCAAGGATTTTAGCGGGGACAATGAGCAGTTCTTC	CASSKDFSGDNEQFF
TRBV7-9	TRBJ1-2	NA	NA	TGTGCCAGCAGCCACCTTGGGCAGGGTAGTGACTATGGCTACACCTTC	CASSHLGQGSDYGYTF